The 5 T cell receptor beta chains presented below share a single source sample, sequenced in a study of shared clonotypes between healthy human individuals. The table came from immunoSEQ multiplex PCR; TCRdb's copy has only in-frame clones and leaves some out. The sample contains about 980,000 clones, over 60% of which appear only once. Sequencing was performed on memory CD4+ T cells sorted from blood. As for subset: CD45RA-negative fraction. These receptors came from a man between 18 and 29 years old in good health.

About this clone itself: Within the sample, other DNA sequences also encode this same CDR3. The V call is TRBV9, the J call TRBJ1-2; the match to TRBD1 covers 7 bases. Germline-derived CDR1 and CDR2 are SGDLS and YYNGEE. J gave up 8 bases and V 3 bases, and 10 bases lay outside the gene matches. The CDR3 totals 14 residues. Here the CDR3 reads CASSAQGSSYGYTF. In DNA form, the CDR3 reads TGTGCCAGCAGCGCACAGGGGTCCTCCTACGGCTACACCTTC.

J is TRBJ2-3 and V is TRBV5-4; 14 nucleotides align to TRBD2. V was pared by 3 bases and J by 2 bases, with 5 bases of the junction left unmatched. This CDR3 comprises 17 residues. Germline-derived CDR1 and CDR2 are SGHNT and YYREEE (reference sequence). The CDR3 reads CASSSRTSGGITDTQYF. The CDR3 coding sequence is TGTGCCAGCAGCTCGAGGACTAGCGGGGGGATCACAGATACGCAGTATTTT.

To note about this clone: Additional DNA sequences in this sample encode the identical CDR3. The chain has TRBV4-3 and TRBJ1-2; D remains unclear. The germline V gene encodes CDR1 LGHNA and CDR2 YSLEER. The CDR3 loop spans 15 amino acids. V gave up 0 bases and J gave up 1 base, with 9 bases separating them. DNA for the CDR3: TGCGCCAGCAGCCAAGATCTTGGGGATAACTATGGCTACACCTTC. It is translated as CASSQDLGDNYGYTF.

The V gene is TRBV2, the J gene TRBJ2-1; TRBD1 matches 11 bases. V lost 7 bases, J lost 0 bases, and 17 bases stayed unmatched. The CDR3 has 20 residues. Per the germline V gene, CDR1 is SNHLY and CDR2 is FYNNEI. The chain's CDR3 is CASKGQGVFPNPSSYNEQFF. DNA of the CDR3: TGTGCCAGCAAGGGACAGGGGGTCTTTCCAAACCCGAGCTCCTACAATGAGCAGTTCTTC.

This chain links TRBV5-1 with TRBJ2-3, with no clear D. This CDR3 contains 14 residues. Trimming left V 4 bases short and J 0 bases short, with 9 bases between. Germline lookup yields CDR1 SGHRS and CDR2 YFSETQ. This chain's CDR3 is CASSRGTSTDTQYF. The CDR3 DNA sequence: TGCGCCAGCAGCCGCGGTACCAGCACAGATACGCAGTATTTT. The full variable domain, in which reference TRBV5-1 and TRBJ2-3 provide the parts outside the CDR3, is KAGVTQTPRYLIKTRGQQVTLSCSPISGHRSVSWYQQTPGQGLQFLFEYFSETQRNKGNFPGRFSGRQFSNSRSEMNVSTLELGDSALYLCASSRGTSTDTQYFGPGTRLTVL.